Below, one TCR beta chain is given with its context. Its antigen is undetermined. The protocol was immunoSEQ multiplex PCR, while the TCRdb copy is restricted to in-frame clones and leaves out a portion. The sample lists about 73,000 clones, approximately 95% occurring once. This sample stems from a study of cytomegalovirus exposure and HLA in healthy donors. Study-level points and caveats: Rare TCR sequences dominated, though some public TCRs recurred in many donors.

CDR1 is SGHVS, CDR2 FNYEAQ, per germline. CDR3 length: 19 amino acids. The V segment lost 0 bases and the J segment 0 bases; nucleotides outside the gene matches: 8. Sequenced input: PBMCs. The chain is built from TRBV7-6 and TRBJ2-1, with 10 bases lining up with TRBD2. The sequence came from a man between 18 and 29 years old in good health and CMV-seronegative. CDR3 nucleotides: TGTGCCAGCAGCTTAGCGGGGCTAGCGGGGGCTAACTCCTACAATGAGCAGTTCTTC. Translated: CASSLAGLAGANSYNEQFF.